This entry features one T cell receptor beta chain sequence. Its antigen is unknown. No base quality information exists; no much larger clone differs at one position. Enrolling through a virtual design, the prospective study's participants ranged in age from roughly 18 to 89 years and lived across about two dozen United States geographic areas. Cohort assignment in the prospective study relied on participant-reported clinical history from a screening survey and a study questionnaire. Recovered participants in ImmuneRACE Cohort 3 were defined as having two consecutive negative NP/OP PCR tests, clearance from a healthcare professional, or resolution of symptoms. Mobile phlebotomists in the prospective study collected whole blood, serum and a nasopharyngeal or oropharyngeal swab from every participant. Participants in the prospective study had the option to provide additional blood draws and questionnaires over an approximately 2-month period. Prospective study blood samples were shipped either frozen or at room temperature before DNA extraction.

The sample belongs to a study of blood T cell repertoires in COVID-19 (dated by TCRdb to about 2020). With regard to the full study: The collaborator samples originated in the United States, Italy and Spain and spanned the acute and convalescent phases of COVID-19. The material from the prospective study consisted of cDNA or gDNA derived from T cells, B-cell-depleted T cells, or PBMCs. Deeply sampled blood TCRbeta repertoires from subjects exposed to, actively infected with, or recovered from COVID-19 were included in the dataset. The repertoires were made available in a free public database intended to serve as a resource for research on the immune response to SARS-CoV-2. The samples were drawn from two sources: the first 160 participants of the ongoing ImmuneRACE study, and 1,000 to 1,500 subjects contributed by 6 global collaborators. A de-identified subject ID, COVID-19 status, age in years and sex were almost always included in the sample metadata. Where available, HLA class I and class II types were taken from metadata supplied by the sample provider and were not determined by assay-based typing. Overall results and qualifications from the work: Clinical and demographic metadata were provided uncurated, with the amount varying by source and participant.

The germline V gene provides CDR1 MDHEN and CDR2 SYDVKM. The CDR3 runs 14 amino acids, cysteine and phenylalanine included. The read is trimmed to its CDR3 DNA, 42 bases read in frame from base 1. Germline trimming amounts to 5 bases on V and 4 bases on J, with 4 as the count of junction bases outside the gene matches. TCRbeta CDR3 regions were amplified from genomic DNA using the immunoSEQ Assay, a bias-controlled multiplex PCR. From the authors' description of their analysis: The number of nucleated cells in each sample was estimated by amplification of reference gene primers within the assay. To quantify the absolute abundance of each unique TCRbeta CDR3 rearrangement, sequence reads were collapsed and filtered. For each sample, productive Simpson clonality was calculated as the square root of Simpson's diversity index over productive rearrangements. As stored in TCRdb, this immuneACCESS dataset retains in-frame rearrangements with V and J assigned. A fraction of the clones does not appear; measured against another copy, unresolved V genes explain less than half of the discrepancy, and the remainder lacks a known reason. V and J calls and clone size are as listed in that table; D and trimming were resolved from the DNA. Counted in this sample were about 170,000 clones; about 79% of them appeared once. The ten most abundant clones make up about 15% of the sample.

The sequence links TRBV28 to TRBJ1-1, and TRBD1 aligns with 10 junction nucleotides. The TCR was taken from a middle-aged man who had recovered from COVID-19. Source material: PBMCs or T cells enriched from blood (not recorded which). CDR3 loop: CASSLTGGVTEAFF. The DNA sequence reads TGTGCCAGCAGTCTGACAGGGGGCGTCACTGAAGCTTTCTTT.